What follows are 20 T cell receptor beta chains derived from one specimen sequenced in a study of cytotoxic CD8 clonotypes in ibrutinib-treated CLL (dated by TCRdb to the early 2020s). Libraries were prepared through the immunoSEQ multiplex PCR assay. Held by TCRdb, this immuneACCESS table contains in-frame sequences only and omits some clones. Under half of the omission traces to an unresolved V gene where checked; the cause of the rest is unknown. In all, the sample holds tens of thousands of clones, and roughly 69% of those were seen once. The ten largest make up approximately 50% of the sample. According to the study, the label for this sample's time point signals: 20 to 25 months on ibrutinib. This sample comprised PBMCs, obtained after 24 months of ibrutinib treatment. The receptors originated from a human donor with chronic lymphocytic leukemia.

V is TRBV2 and J is TRBJ2-4, with D uncertain. Germline CDR1 and CDR2: SNHLY and FYNNEI. V lost 7 bases and J 1 base, leaving 14 bases between the germline ends. The CDR3 is 15 amino acids. For the CDR3, the DNA is TGTGCCAGCACCAAAAGCCAGGCGGCCAAAAACATTCAGTACTTC. It encodes CASTKSQAAKNIQYF.

This sequence joins TRBV9 and TRBJ2-7, with 8 bases aligning to TRBD2. Germline V gene lookup returns CDR1 SGDLS and CDR2 YYNGEE. The V and J ends lost 4 bases and 6 bases, in that order; junction bases with no gene match: 9. The CDR3 runs 14 residues. The CDR3 here is CASSSDGGAGEQYF. The CDR3 DNA follows: TGTGCCAGCAGCTCAGACGGGGGGGCCGGCGAGCAGTACTTC.

The chain is built from TRBV5-1 and TRBJ1-4; weak D call: TRBD1 (6 bases). Germline CDR1 is SGHRS and CDR2 is YFSETQ. The CDR3 has 14 residues. Trimming pared 0 bases from V and 8 bases from J, leaving 11 bases between. In nucleotides, the CDR3 is TGCGCCAGCAGCTTGGACAGGGAAGGGGAAAAACTGTTTTTT. Encoded protein: CASSLDREGEKLFF.

The chain joins TRBV5-1 to TRBJ1-3; no clear D. The ends were cut back, 0 bases at V and 0 bases at J, with 7 bases in the middle. This CDR3 has 15 residues. The germline gives CDR1 SGHRS, CDR2 YFSETQ. The CDR3 region is CASSLGTHSGNTIYF. DNA of the CDR3: TGCGCCAGCAGCTTGGGGACTCACTCTGGAAACACCATATATTTT.

V is TRBV6-4 and J is TRBJ2-3; 16 nucleotides match TRBD2. Germline values: CDR1 MRHNA, CDR2 SNTAGT. The CDR3 is 16 amino acids. V shed 2 bases and J 4 bases; nucleotides not matched to a gene: 0. CDR3 region: CASSDGTSGGADTQYF. In DNA, the CDR3 is TGTGCCAGCAGTGACGGGACTAGCGGGGGGGCAGATACGCAGTATTTT.

This sequence joins TRBV10-2 and TRBJ1-1; no firm D call. V lost 3 bases and J 3 bases, leaving 14 bases between the germline ends. This CDR3 has 15 amino acids. Germline V gene sequence: CDR1 WSHSY, CDR2 SAAADI. CDR3 bases: TGCGCCAGCAGTGACCAACACATCTTGGACACTGAAGCTTTCTTT. It yields the protein CASSDQHILDTEAFF.

The chain is built from TRBV7-8 and TRBJ1-6, with a tentative D call TRBD1 (5 bases). The germline CDR1 and CDR2 sequences are SGHVS and FQNEAQ. V lost 3 bases and J 7 bases, leaving 25 bases between the germline ends. The CDR3 has 19 residues. The CDR3 reads CASSLDPWGSLFLNSPLHF. CDR3 DNA: TGTGCCAGCAGCTTGGACCCCTGGGGGTCATTATTTTTAAATTCACCCCTCCACTTT.

This chain connects TRBV19 to TRBJ2-1, with 11 bases identical to TRBD2. This CDR3 contains 15 residues. The trim removed 3 bases at V and 7 bases at J, leaving 5 bases unmatched. From germline, CDR1 is LNHDA and CDR2 SQIVND (reference sequence). The chain's CDR3 is CASSILAGGWNEQFF. The CDR3 coding sequence is TGTGCCAGTAGTATCCTAGCGGGGGGATGGAATGAGCAGTTCTTC.

The rearrangement uses TRBV5-4 and TRBJ2-3; D assignment may be TRBD1 or TRBD2 (6 bases each). CDR1 SGHNT and CDR2 YYREEE come from the germline V gene (reference sequence). The length of the CDR3 is 15 residues. The V end was cut by 1 base, the J end by 6 bases, with 15 bases between. CDR3: CASSLIGRGLDTQYF. The CDR3 DNA reads TGTGCCAGCAGCTTGATTGGTCGGGGGCTGGATACGCAGTATTTT.

The chain recombines TRBV5-1 with TRBJ2-5; perhaps D is TRBD1 or TRBD2 (6 bases each). Germline CDR1 and CDR2: SGHRS and YFSETQ. V was cut by 2 bases and J by 5 bases, with 13 bases left in between. This CDR3 spans 14 amino acids. The CDR3 region has the DNA TGCGCCAGCAGCTTCGTGGGGGGCTGGGAGACCCAGTACTTC. Translated, it gives CASSFVGGWETQYF.

The rearrangement joins TRBV2 to TRBJ1-5; 7 bases map to TRBD1. V dropped 6 bases and J dropped 7; count of bases not matched to a gene: 3. The germline CDR1 and CDR2 sequences are SNHLY and FYNNEI. This CDR3 spans 12 amino acids. This CDR3 reads CASRGQRQPQHF. The CDR3 DNA reads as TGTGCCAGCAGGGGACAGCGACAGCCCCAGCATTTT.

The V and J genes are TRBV19 and TRBJ1-2; no reliable D call. Trimming pared 4 bases from V and 7 bases from J, leaving 4 bases between. Per germline, CDR1 LNHDA and CDR2 SQIVND (reference sequence). The length of the CDR3 is 10 residues. This chain's CDR3 is CASSSGGYTF. In DNA, the CDR3 is TGTGCCAGTAGTAGTGGTGGCTACACCTTC.

This chain connects TRBV5-1 to TRBJ1-2; TRBD1 matches at 8 bases. V shed 2 bases and J 7 bases; nucleotides not matched to a gene: 22. This CDR3 region has 19 residues. CDR1 and CDR2 (germline): SGHRS, YFSETQ. The CDR3 DNA reads TGCGCCAGCAGCTTCAGTGGTTTGGGGGTTGGACAGGGCTACGGTGGCTACACCTTC. Protein product: CASSFSGLGVGQGYGGYTF.

This clone was observed a handful of times. The chain has TRBV27 and TRBJ2-3, with 9 positions matching TRBD1. The junction had 1 base not matched to a gene; V was cut back by 3 bases and J by 0 bases. Germline CDR1 MNHEY, CDR2 SMNVEV (reference sequence). CDR3 size: 15 residues. The CDR3 reads CASSFGTGSTDTQYF. DNA for the CDR3: TGTGCCAGCAGTTTTGGGACAGGGAGCACAGATACGCAGTATTTT.

The J gene is TRBJ2-7, the V gene TRBV11-1; D is uncertain. The germline V gene encodes CDR1 SGHAT and CDR2 FQDESV (reference sequence). The CDR3 consists of 15 residues. V gave up 0 bases and J gave up 5 bases, with 14 bases separating them. CDR3: CASSLAFRGFDEQYF. The CDR3, as DNA: TGTGCCAGCAGCTTAGCGTTTCGTGGGTTCGACGAGCAGTACTTC.

The chain couples TRBV27 to TRBJ2-7, with D perhaps TRBD2 (7 bases). There are 15 residues in the CDR3. Germline CDR1 and CDR2: MNHEY and SMNVEV (reference sequence). V lost 3 bases to trimming and J lost 4 bases, with 16 bases between them. The CDR3 spells CASSFGTGGGYEQYF. CDR3 coding DNA: TGTGCCAGCAGTTTTGGGACGGGGGGCGGGTACGAGCAGTACTTC.

The chain recombines TRBV5-6 with TRBJ2-7; 8 nucleotides agree with TRBD2. Germline V lookup: CDR1 SGHDT, CDR2 YYEEEE. CDR3 size: 12 residues. The V segment lost 4 bases and the J segment 5 bases; nucleotides outside the gene matches: 2. The CDR3 reads CASSAGGNEQYF. The CDR3 DNA sequence: TGTGCCAGCAGCGCGGGGGGTAACGAGCAGTACTTC. The full variable domain, rest sourced from reference TRBV5-6 and TRBJ2-7, is DAGVTQSPTHLIKTRGQQVTLRCSPKSGHDTVSWYQQALGQGPQFIFQYYEEEERQRGNFPDRFSGHQFPNYSSELNVNALLLGDSALYLCASSAGGNEQYFGPGTRLTVT.

This chain uses TRBV5-1 with TRBJ2-7; D not certain. Germline V gene lookup returns CDR1 SGHRS and CDR2 YFSETQ. Trimming took 2 bases from V and 7 from J, leaving 19 bases between them. The CDR3 runs to 15 residues. CDR3 bases: TGCGCCAGCAGCTTCAGGTTCCTAGTTATTGGGGAGCAGTACTTC. Residues: CASSFRFLVIGEQYF.

The rearrangement uses TRBV6-1 and TRBJ2-7; 7 bases align to TRBD2. After removal of 2 bases from V and 4 bases from J, the junction contained 8 bases not matched to a gene. CDR3 length: 15 amino acids. The germline gives CDR1 MNHNS, CDR2 SASEGT. The CDR3 bases are TGTGCCAGCAGTGAACAAGCGGGGCAGACATACGAGCAGTACTTC. It translates to CASSEQAGQTYEQYF.

This clone was counted a single time. The genes are TRBV6-5 and TRBJ2-1, with 13 positions matching TRBD2. V shed 2 bases, J shed 5 bases, and the junction held 3 bases outside the gene matches. The length of the CDR3 is 16 residues. Germline V lookup: CDR1 MNHEY, CDR2 SVGAGI. For the CDR3, the DNA is TGTGCCAGCAGTTACCTGACTAGCGGGGGGCACAATGAGCAGTTCTTC. Translated, it gives CASSYLTSGGHNEQFF.